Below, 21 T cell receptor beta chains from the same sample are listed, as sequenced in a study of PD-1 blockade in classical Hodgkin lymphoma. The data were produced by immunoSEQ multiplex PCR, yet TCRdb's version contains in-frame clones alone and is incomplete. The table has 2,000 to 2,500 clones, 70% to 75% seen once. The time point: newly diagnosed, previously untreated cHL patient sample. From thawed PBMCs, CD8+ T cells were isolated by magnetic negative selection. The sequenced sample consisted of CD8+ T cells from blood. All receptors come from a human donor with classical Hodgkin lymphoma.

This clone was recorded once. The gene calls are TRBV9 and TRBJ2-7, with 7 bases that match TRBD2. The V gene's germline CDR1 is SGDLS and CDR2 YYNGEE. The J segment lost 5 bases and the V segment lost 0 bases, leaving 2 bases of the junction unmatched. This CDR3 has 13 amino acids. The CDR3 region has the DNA TGTGCCAGCAGCGTAGGCGGGAGCAACGAGCAGTACTTC. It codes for CASSVGGSNEQYF.

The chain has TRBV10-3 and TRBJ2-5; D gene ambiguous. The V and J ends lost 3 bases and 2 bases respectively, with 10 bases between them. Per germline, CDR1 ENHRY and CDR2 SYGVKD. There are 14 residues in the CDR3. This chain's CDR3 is CAISDPGSQETQYF. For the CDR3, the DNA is TGTGCCATCAGTGACCCCGGATCTCAAGAGACCCAGTACTTC.

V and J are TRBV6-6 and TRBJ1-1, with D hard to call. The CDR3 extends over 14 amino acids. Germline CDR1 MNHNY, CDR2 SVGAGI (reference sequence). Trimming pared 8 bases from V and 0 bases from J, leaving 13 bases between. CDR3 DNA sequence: TGTGCCAGCGGCCGTTTTACCTTGAACACTGAAGCTTTCTTT. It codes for CASGRFTLNTEAFF.

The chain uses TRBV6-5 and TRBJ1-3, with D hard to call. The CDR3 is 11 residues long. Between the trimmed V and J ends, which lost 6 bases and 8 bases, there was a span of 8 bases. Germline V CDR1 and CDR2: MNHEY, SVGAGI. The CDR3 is CASSLEYTIYF. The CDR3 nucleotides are TGTGCCAGCAGCCTTGAGTACACCATATATTTT.

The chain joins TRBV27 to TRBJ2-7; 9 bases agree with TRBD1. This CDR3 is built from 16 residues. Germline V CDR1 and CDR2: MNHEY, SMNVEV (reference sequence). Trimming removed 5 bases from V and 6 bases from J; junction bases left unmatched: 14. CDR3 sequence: CASSPVPGQGLSEQYF. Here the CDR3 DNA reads TGTGCCAGCAGTCCAGTCCCGGGACAGGGCTTGAGCGAGCAGTACTTC.

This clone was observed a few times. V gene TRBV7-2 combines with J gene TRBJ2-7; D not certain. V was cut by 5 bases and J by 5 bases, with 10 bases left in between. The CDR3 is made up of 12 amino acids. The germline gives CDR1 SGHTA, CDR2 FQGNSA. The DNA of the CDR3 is TGTGCCAGCAGCCTGAACCCCAACGAGCAGTACTTC. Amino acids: CASSLNPNEQYF. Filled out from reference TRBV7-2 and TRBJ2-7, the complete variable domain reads GAGVSQSPSNKVTEKGKDVELRCDPISGHTALYWYRQSLGQGLEFLIYFQGNSAPDKSGLPSDRFSAERTGGSVSTLTIQRTQQEDSAVYLCASSLNPNEQYFGPGTRLTVT.

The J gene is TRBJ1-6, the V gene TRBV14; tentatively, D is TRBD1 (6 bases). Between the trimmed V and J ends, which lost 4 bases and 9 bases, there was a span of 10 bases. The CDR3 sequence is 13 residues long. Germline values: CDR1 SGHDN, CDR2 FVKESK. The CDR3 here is CASSRDIRSPLHF. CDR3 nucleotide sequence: TGTGCCAGCAGCCGGGACATTCGTTCACCCCTCCACTTT.

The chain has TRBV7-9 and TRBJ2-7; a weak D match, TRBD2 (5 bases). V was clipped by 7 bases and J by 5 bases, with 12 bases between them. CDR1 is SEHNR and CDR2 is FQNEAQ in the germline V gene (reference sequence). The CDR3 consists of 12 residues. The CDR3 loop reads CASTPGSNEQYF. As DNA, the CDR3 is TGTGCCAGCACCCCGGGGTCGAACGAGCAGTACTTC.

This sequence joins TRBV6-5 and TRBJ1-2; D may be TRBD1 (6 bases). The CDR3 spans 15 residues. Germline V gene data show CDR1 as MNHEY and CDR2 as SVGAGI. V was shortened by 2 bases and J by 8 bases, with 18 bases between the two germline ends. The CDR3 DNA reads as TGTGCCAGCAGTTACGTTAAACAGGGACTAGGCGGCTACACCTTC. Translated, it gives CASSYVKQGLGGYTF.

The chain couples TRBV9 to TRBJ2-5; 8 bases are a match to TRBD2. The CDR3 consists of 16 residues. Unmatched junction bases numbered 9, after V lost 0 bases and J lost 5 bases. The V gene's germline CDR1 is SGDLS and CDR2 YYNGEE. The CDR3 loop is CASSVGERGLWETQYF. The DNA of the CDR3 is TGTGCCAGCAGCGTAGGGGAGCGGGGGCTTTGGGAGACCCAGTACTTC.

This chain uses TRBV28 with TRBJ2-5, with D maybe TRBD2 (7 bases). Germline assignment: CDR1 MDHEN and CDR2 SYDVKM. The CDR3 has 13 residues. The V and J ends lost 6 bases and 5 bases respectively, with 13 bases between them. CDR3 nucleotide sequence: TGTGCCAGCAGCATACCGGGGGGCGAGACCCAGTACTTC. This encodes CASSIPGGETQYF. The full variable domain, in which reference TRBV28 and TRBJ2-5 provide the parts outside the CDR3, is DVKVTQSSRYLVKRTGEKVFLECVQDMDHENMFWYRQDPGLGLRLIYFSYDVKMKEKGDIPEGYSVSREKKERFSLILESASTNQTSMYLCASSIPGGETQYFGPGTRLLVL.

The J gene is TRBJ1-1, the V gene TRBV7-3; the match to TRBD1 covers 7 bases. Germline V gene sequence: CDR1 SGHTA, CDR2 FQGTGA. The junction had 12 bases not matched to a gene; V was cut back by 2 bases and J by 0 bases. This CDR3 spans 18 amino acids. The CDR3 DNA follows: TGTGCCAGCAGCTTACGTAGCAGGGGGTTGAGGATGAACACTGAAGCTTTCTTT. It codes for CASSLRSRGLRMNTEAFF.

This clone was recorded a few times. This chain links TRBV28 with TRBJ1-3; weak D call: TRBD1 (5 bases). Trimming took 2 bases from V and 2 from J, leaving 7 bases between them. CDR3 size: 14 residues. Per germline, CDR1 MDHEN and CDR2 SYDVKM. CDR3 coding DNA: TGTGCCAGCAGTTTAGTGGGGGCTGGAAACACCATATATTTT. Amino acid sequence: CASSLVGAGNTIYF.

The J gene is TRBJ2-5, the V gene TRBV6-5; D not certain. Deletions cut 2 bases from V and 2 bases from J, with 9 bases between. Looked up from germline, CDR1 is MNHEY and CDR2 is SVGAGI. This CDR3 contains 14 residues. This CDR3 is CASSYDGKQETQYF. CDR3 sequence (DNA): TGTGCCAGCAGTTACGATGGGAAACAAGAGACCCAGTACTTC.

The CDR3 DNA reads TGTGCCACCAGCAGAGACCCGGGACAAGGCACAGATACGCAGTATTTT. Translation: CATSRDPGQGTDTQYF. The chain is built from TRBV15 and TRBJ2-3, with D possibly matching TRBD1 (6 bases). Germline V gives CDR1 LNHNV, CDR2 YYDKDF (reference sequence). The CDR3 sequence is 16 residues long. V lost 0 bases to trimming and J lost 1 base, with 11 bases between them. Filled out from reference TRBV15 and TRBJ2-3, the complete variable domain reads DAMVIQNPRYQVTQFGKPVTLSCSQTLNHNVMYWYQQKSSQAPKLLFHYYDKDFNNEADTPDNFQSRRPNTSFCFLDIRSPGLGDTAMYLCATSRDPGQGTDTQYFGPGTRLTVL.

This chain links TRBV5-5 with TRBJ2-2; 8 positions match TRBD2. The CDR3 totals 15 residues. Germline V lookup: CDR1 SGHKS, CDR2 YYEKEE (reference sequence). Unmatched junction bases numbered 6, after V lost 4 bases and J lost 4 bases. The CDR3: CASSPREGITGELFF. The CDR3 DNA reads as TGTGCCAGCAGCCCTCGGGAGGGCATCACCGGGGAGCTGTTTTTT.

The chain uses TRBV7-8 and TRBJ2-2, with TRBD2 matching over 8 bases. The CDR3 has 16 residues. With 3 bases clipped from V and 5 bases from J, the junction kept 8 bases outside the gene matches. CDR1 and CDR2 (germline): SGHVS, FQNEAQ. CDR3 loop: CASSFFSGRGTGELFF. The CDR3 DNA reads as TGTGCCAGCAGCTTTTTCAGCGGGAGAGGGACCGGGGAGCTGTTTTTT.

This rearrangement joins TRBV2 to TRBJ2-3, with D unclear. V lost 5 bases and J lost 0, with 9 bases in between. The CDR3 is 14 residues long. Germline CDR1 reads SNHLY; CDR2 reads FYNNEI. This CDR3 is CASSSEPSTDTQYF. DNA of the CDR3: TGTGCCAGCAGTTCAGAACCTAGCACAGATACGCAGTATTTT. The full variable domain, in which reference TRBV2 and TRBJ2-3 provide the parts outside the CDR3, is EPEVTQTPSHQVTQMGQEVILRCVPISNHLYFYWYRQILGQKVEFLVSFYNNEISEKSEIFDDQFSVERPDGSNFTLKIRSTKLEDSAMYFCASSSEPSTDTQYFGPGTRLTVL.

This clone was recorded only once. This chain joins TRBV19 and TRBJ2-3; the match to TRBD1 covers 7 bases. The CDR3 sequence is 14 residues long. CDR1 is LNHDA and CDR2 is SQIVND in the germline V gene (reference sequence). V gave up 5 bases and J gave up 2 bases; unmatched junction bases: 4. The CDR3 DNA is TGTGCCAGTAGTGACAGGGTGGTCACAGATACGCAGTATTTT. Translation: CASSDRVVTDTQYF. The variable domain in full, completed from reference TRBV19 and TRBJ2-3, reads DGGITQSPKYLFRKEGQNVTLSCEQNLNHDAMYWYRQDPGQGLRLIYYSQIVNDFQKGDIAEGYSVSREKKESFPLTVTSAQKNPTAFYLCASSDRVVTDTQYFGPGTRLTVL.

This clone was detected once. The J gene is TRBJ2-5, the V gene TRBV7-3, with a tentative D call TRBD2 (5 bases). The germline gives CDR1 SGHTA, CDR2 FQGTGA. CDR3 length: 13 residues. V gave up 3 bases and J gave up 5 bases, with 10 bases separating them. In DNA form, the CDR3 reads TGTGCCAGCAGCTTCCGGGAAGGCGAGACCCAGTACTTC. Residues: CASSFREGETQYF.

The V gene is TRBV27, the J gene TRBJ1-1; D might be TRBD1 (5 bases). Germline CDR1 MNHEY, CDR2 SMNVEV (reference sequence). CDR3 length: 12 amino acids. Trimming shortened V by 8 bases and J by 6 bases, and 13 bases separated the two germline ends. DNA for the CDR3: TGTGCCAGCGGGACCGCAAGGCCTGAAGCTTTCTTT. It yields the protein CASGTARPEAFF.